Below are 11 T cell receptor beta chains sequenced from a single sample in a study of T cell changes during pregnancy in multiple sclerosis. The repertoire was sequenced with immunoSEQ multiplex PCR; TCRdb's copy has only in-frame clones and lacks some. The sample has about 100,000 clones, 90% seen once. Sequencing used peripheral blood, obtained in the second trimester of pregnancy. The receptor source for this set is a female donor in good health, enrolled as a control in a pregnancy study.

J is TRBJ1-3 and V is TRBV11-2; TRBD1 matches at 10 bases. With V trimmed by 5 bases and J by 0 bases, 7 bases remained unmatched. Germline assignment: CDR1 SGHAT and CDR2 FQNNGV. The CDR3 is made up of 17 amino acids. The CDR3: CASSLGDRGPSGNTIYF. Written as DNA, the CDR3 is TGTGCCAGCAGCCTAGGGGACAGGGGACCCTCTGGAAACACCATATATTTT.

The chain uses TRBV11-2 and TRBJ2-7; 8 nucleotides align to TRBD1. The CDR3 totals 16 residues. CDR1 SGHAT and CDR2 FQNNGV come from the germline V gene. V lost 4 bases to trimming and J lost 4 bases; unmatched junction nucleotides: 12. CDR3 residues: CASSSPRTGMSYEQYF. CDR3 DNA sequence: TGTGCCAGCAGCTCGCCCCGGACAGGGATGAGTTACGAGCAGTACTTC.

The chain links TRBV28 to TRBJ1-2; D may be TRBD1 (6 bases). V lost 7 bases, J lost 4 bases, and 16 bases lay in between. The germline V gene has CDR1 MDHEN and CDR2 SYDVKM. This CDR3 spans 14 amino acids. The CDR3, as DNA: TGTGCCAGCACCCTTAGGGGGTTTTCCTATGGCTACACCTTC. Protein: CASTLRGFSYGYTF.

The chain has TRBV21-1 and TRBJ2-7; the DNA was not compared with TRBD1, the D call given in the table. TRBV21-1 is labeled a pseudogene. The CDR3 has 15 amino acids. CDR3: CASSTHSTSIYEQYF. The CDR3 DNA follows: TGTGCCAGCAGCACCCACAGTACGTCAATCTACGAGCAGTACTTC.

This chain uses TRBV30 with TRBJ2-7; maybe TRBD2 (5 bases). Germline CDR1 and CDR2: GTSNPN and SVGIG (reference sequence). Trimming pared 4 bases from V and 5 bases from J, leaving 15 bases between. This CDR3 has 13 residues. The CDR3 DNA reads as TGTGCCTGGAATAGACTACAGAGCGACGAGCAGTACTTC. Translating it yields CAWNRLQSDEQYF.

The rearrangement uses TRBV25-1 and TRBJ1-2; TRBD1 matches at 9 bases. The V and J ends lost 8 bases and 7 bases, in that order; junction bases with no gene match: 8. Germline lookup yields CDR1 MGHDK and CDR2 SYGVNS. There are 13 residues in the CDR3. DNA of the CDR3: TGTGCCAGCCGGGTGGACAGGGGCGCTGGCTACACCTTC. Protein: CASRVDRGAGYTF.

This clone was seen more than once but under ten times. The same CDR3 is also encoded by other DNA sequences in this sample. The chain recombines TRBV6-4 with TRBJ2-3; 8 nucleotides agree with TRBD2. This CDR3 has 16 residues. Germline CDR1 MRHNA, CDR2 SNTAGT. V shed 0 bases and J 0 bases; nucleotides not matched to a gene: 2. CDR3 in DNA: TGTGCCAGCAGTGACTCGGCGGGAGGAAGCACAGATACGCAGTATTTT. Translated: CASSDSAGGSTDTQYF.

Notes on this clone: The junction departs from germline at one end; a sequencing error may be responsible. The genes are TRBV5-6 and TRBJ1-4; the D gene is possibly TRBD1 (5 bases). The CDR3 runs 13 residues. Germline CDR1 and CDR2: SGHDT and YYEEEE. CDR3 in amino acids: CASSLGGGADSLF. The CDR3 bases are TGTGCCAGCAGCTTGGGGGGAGGGGCAGACTCCCTTTTT. The whole variable domain, filled in from reference TRBV5-6 and TRBJ1-4, reads DAGVTQSPTHLIKTRGQQVTLRCSPKSGHDTVSWYQQALGQGPQFIFQYYEEEERQRGNFPDRFSGHQFPNYSSELNVNALLLGDSALYLCASSLGGGADSLFGSGTQLSVL.

The CDR3 DNA sequence: TGCGCCAGCAGCTTGCGGGGATATGGACTAGCGGGAGAGTACGAGCAGTACTTC. Translation: CASSLRGYGLAGEYEQYF. The chain is built from TRBV5-1 and TRBJ2-7; 13 nucleotides agree with TRBD2. The CDR3 totals 18 residues. J was trimmed by 4 bases and V by 1 base; bases with no gene match: 11. Looked up from germline, CDR1 is SGHRS and CDR2 is YFSETQ.

The chain employs TRBV6-5 and TRBJ2-5, with a weak D call TRBD1 (5 bases). CDR3 length: 11 residues. Germline V lookup: CDR1 MNHEY, CDR2 SVGAGI. The V gene lost 5 bases and the J gene lost 6 bases, with 7 bases spanning the gap. CDR3 coding DNA: TGTGCCAGCAGTAGGGGAAAGACCCAGTACTTC. Translating gives CASSRGKTQYF.

This chain links TRBV5-4 with TRBJ2-5, with 8 bases fitting TRBD1. Germline assignment: CDR1 SGHNT and CDR2 YYREEE (reference sequence). V shed 4 bases, J shed 5 bases, and the junction held 4 bases outside the gene matches. The length of the CDR3 is 13 residues. The CDR3 nucleotides read TGTGCCAGCAGCGGACAGGGTGGGGAGACCCAGTACTTC. Encoded protein: CASSGQGGETQYF.